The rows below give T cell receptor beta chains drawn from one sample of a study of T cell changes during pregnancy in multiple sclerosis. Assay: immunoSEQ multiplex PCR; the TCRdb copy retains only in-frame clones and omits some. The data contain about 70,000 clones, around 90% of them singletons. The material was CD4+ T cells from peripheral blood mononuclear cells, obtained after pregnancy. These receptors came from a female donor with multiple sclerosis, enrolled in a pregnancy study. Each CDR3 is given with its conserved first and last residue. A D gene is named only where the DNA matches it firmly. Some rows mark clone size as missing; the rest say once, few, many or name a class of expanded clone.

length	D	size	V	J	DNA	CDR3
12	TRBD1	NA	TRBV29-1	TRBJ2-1	TGCAGCGAACGACAGGGGGTCAATGAGCAGTTCTTC	CSERQGVNEQFF
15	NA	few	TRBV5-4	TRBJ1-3	TGTGCCAGCAGCTTGGCCGCGGGGAGCGGAAACACCATATATTTT	CASSLAAGSGNTIYF
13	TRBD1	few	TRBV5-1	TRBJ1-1	TGCGCCAGCACATCCGGGACAGGGACTGAAGCTTTCTTT	CASTSGTGTEAFF
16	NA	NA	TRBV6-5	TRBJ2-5	TGTGCCAGCAGTTACTCGAGGGGGGGCCCCCTTAAGACCCAGTACTTC	CASSYSRGGPLKTQYF
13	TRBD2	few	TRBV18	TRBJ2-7	TGTGCCAGCTCACTGTTGCGGGGGGATGAGCAGTACTTC	CASSLLRGDEQYF
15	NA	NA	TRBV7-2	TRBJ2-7	TGTGCCAGCAGCTTAGGCGCGGGGAGCTCCTACGAGCAGTACTTC	CASSLGAGSSYEQYF
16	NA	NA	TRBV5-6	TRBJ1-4	TGTGCCAGCAGCTCGGCCCTGGGCCCCACTAATGAAAAACTGTTTTTT	CASSSALGPTNEKLFF
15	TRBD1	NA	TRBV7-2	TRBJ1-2	TGTGCCAGCAGCAGAACGGGACAGGGGGCAGACGGCTACACCTTC	CASSRTGQGADGYTF
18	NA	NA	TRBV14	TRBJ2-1	TGTGCCAGCAGCCAAGGCTCAGGGGAATTGGTCTCCTACAATGAGCAGTTCTTC	CASSQGSGELVSYNEQFF
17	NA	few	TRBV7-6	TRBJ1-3	TGTGCCAGCAGCCCGTGGACAGCCCTACACTCTGGAAACACCATATATTTT	CASSPWTALHSGNTIYF
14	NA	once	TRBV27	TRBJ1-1	TGTGCCAGCAGTTTAAACAGGGCGGCCACTGAAGCTTTCTTT	CASSLNRAATEAFF
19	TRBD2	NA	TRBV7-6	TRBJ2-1	TGTGCCAGCAGCTTAGAGCGGCTAGCGGGAGAAGTGAGGATGAATGAGCAGTTCTTC	CASSLERLAGEVRMNEQFF
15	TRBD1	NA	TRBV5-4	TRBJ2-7	TGTGCCAGCAGCGAGCGACAGGGGGCCCCCTACGAGCAGTACTTC	CASSERQGAPYEQYF
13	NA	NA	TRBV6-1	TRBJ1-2	TGTGCCAGCAGTAAGACAGTTACCTATGGCTACACCTTC	CASSKTVTYGYTF
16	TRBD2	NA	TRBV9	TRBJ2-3	TGTGCCAGCAGCGTAGTTCCTAGCGGGGGAGCGGATACGCAGTATTTT	CASSVVPSGGADTQYF
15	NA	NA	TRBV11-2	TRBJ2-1	TGTGCCAGCAGCTTAGATCTCAGGGCTTTCCATGAGCAGTTCTTC	CASSLDLRAFHEQFF
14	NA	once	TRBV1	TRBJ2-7	TGCACCAGCAGCCTGGGACTAGCCTGGGACGAGCAGTACTTC	CTSSLGLAWDEQYF
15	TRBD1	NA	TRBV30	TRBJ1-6	TGTGCCTGGAGTACCGGGACAGCTTATAATTCACCCCTCCACTTT	CAWSTGTAYNSPLHF
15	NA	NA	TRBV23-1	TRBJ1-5	TGCGCCAGCAGTCAAGGGGGAGGGTCCAATCAGCCCCAGCATTTT	CASSQGGGSNQPQHF
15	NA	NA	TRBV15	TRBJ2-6	TGTGCCACCAGCAGAGATCGTTCTGGGGCCAACGTCCTGACTTTC	CATSRDRSGANVLTF
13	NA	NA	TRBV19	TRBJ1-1	TGTGCCAGTAGTATAGCCGGGAGGACTGAAGCTTTCTTT	CASSIAGRTEAFF
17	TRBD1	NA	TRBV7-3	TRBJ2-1	TGTGCCAGCAGCTTAGTTGGGACAGGGGTGACCTACAATGAGCAGTTCTTC	CASSLVGTGVTYNEQFF
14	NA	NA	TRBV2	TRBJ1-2	TGTGCCAGCCCCCGGGGGATGGCCTTGGGTGGCTACACCTTC	CASPRGMALGGYTF
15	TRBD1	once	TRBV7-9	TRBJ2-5	TGTGCCAGCAGATACCCGGGACAGCCTGAAGAGACCCAGTACTTC	CASRYPGQPEETQYF
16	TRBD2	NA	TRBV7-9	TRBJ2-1	TGTGCCAGCAGCTTAGCTGGGGCTAGCGGGGGTGGTGAGCAGTTCTTC	CASSLAGASGGGEQFF
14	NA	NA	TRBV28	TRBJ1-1	TGTGCCAGCAGTTACGGGGGTGGTAACACTGAAGCTTTCTTT	CASSYGGGNTEAFF
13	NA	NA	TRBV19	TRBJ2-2	TGTGCCAGTAGTATATCAACATCCGGGGAGCTGTTTTTT	CASSISTSGELFF
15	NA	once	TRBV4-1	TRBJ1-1	TGCGCCAGTAGAACTAGGGGACACCTGAACATTGAAGCTTTCTTT	CASRTRGHLNIEAFF
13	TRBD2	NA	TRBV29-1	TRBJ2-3	TGCAGCGTCCTGGGACTATACACAGATACGCAGTATTTT	CSVLGLYTDTQYF
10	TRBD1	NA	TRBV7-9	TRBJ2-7	TGTGCCAGCAGTTCCGGGACAGACAACTTC	CASSSGTDNF
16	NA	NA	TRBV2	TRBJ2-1	TGTGCCAGCAGTGAACCCAGGGGGGCCTCCTACAATGAGCAGTTCTTC	CASSEPRGASYNEQFF
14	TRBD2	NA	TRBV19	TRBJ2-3	TGTGCCAGTAGTTTGCGGGGGAGGGGAGATACGCAGTATTTT	CASSLRGRGDTQYF
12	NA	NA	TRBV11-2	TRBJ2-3	TGTGCCAGCAGCTTATATTACCAGGAGCAGTATTTT	CASSLYYQEQYF
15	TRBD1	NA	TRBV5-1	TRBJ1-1	TGCGCCAGCAGCTTGGGGGACAGGGACCCAACTGAAGCTTTCTTT	CASSLGDRDPTEAFF
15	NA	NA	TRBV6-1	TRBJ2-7	TGTGCCAGCAGTGAAGCTGGGTTAGGAGCCTACGAGCAGTACTTC	CASSEAGLGAYEQYF
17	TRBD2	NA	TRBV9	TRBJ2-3	TGTGCCAGCAGCCTCGCCAAACGGGGGAGACGGGGAGGGGCGCAGTATTTT	CASSLAKRGRRGGAQYF
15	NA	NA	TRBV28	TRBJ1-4	TGTGCCAGCAGTTTGGTAGGAGCAACTAATGAAAAACTGTTTTTT	CASSLVGATNEKLFF
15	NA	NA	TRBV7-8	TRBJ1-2	TGTGCCAGCAGCTTATCTGAGGCGGAGGGCCATGGCTACACCTTC	CASSLSEAEGHGYTF
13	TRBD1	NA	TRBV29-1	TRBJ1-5	TGCAGCGTCGCGGACAGGGGGGATCAGCCCCAGCATTTT	CSVADRGDQPQHF
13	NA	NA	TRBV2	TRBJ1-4	TGTGCCAGTTCCCGGGGAACTAATGAAAAACTGTTTTTT	CASSRGTNEKLFF
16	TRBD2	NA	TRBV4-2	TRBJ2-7	TGTGCCAGCAGCCAAGTACAGACTAGCGGGAAGGACGAGCAGTACTTC	CASSQVQTSGKDEQYF
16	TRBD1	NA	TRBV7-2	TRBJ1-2	TGTGCCAGCAGCTTAGTAGGGGGACAGGCGACCTATGGCTACACCTTC	CASSLVGGQATYGYTF
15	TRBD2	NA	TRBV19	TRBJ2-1	TGTGCCAGTAGTCCCGGGGGGGCCGGAAACAATGAGCAGTTCTTC	CASSPGGAGNNEQFF
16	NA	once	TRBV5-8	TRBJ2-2	TGTGCCAGCAGCTTGCGCACGGGTGTAAACACCGGGGAGCTGTTTTTT	CASSLRTGVNTGELFF
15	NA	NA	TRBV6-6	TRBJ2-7	TGTGCCAGCAGTGCGGGCTGGACGCACTCCTACGAGCAGTACTTC	CASSAGWTHSYEQYF
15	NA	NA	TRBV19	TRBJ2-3	TGTGCCAGTAGTATAGACTCGGGAAGCACAGATACGCAGTATTTT	CASSIDSGSTDTQYF
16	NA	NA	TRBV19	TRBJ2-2	TGTGCCAGTAGTCCGAGGACTACAACGAACACCGGGGAGCTGTTTTTT	CASSPRTTTNTGELFF
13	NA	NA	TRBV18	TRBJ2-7	TGTGCCAGCTCACAACAGAACTCCTACGAGCAGTACTTC	CASSQQNSYEQYF
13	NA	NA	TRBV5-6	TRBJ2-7	TGTGCCAGCAGCTTCCCCCTCCTTCCCGAGCAGTACTTC	CASSFPLLPEQYF
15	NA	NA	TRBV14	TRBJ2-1	TGTGCCAGCAGCAAAGGGCCATTCTCCTACAATGAGCAGTTCTTC	CASSKGPFSYNEQFF
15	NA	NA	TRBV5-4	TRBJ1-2	TGTGCCAGCAGCTTGGCGGCATCGCGAGGGAATGGCTACACCTTC	CASSLAASRGNGYTF
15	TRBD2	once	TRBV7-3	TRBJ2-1	TGTGCCAGCAGCGCCGGACTAGTACCCTACAATGAGCAGTTCTTC	CASSAGLVPYNEQFF
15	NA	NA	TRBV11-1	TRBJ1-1	TGTGCCAGCAGCTTAGCTGCCGCTAAGAACACTGAAGCTTTCTTT	CASSLAAAKNTEAFF
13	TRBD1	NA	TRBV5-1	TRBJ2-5	TGCGCCAGCAGCGTACAGGGGCAAGAGACCCAGTACTTC	CASSVQGQETQYF